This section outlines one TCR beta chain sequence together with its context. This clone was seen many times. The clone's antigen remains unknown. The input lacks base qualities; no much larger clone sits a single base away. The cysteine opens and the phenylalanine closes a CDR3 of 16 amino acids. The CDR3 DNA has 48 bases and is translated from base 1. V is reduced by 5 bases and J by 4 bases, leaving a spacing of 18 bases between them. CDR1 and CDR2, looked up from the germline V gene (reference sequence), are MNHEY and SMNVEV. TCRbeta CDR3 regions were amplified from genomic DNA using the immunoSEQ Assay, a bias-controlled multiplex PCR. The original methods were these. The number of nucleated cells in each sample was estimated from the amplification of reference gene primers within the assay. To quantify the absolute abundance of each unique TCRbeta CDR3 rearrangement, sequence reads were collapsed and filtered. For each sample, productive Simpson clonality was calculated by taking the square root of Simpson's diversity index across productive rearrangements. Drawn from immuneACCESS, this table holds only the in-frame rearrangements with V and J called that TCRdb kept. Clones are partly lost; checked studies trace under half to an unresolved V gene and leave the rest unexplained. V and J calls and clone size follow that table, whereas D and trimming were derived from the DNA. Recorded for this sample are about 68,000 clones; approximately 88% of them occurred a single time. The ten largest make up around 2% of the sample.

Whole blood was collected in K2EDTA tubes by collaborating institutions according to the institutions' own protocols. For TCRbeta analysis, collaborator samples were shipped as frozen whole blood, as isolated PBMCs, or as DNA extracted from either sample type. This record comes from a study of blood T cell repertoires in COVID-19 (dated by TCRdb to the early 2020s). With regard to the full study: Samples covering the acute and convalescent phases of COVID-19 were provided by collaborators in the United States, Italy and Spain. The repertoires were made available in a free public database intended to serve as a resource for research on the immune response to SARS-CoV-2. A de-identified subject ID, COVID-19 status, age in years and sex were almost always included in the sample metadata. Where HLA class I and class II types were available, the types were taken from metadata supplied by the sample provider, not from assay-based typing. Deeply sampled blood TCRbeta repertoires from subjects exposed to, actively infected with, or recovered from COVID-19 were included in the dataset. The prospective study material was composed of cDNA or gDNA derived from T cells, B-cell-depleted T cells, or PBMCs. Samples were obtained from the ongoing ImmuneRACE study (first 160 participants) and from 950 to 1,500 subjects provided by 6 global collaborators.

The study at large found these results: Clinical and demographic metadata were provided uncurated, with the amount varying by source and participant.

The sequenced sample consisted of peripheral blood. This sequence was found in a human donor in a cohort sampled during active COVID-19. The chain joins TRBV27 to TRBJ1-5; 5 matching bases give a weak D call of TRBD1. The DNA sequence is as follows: TGTGCCAGCAGTCCCCCCGAGGTGCAGGGTAATCAGCCCCAGCATTTT. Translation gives CASSPPEVQGNQPQHF.